Below are 2 T cell receptor beta chains sequenced from a single sample in a study of blood T cells in healthy people across ages (dated by TCRdb to the mid-2010s). The library was generated by 5' RACE. Data came from an Illumina HiSeq 2500. A second PCR of roughly 7 to 12 cycles was run with a J-beta primer mix and a sample-barcoded 5' primer. TCRdb reprocessed the public reads (quality trimming at Q25 with fastp, clone calling with MiXCR) and kept in-frame beta chains. Entries are consolidated by CDR3 protein sequence, retaining the most common genes and DNA. In this sample the table shows 2 million or so distinct CDR3 sequences, roughly 49% of which occur a single time. The ten largest clones capture roughly 2% of the sample. Sequencing input: blood. The receptors shown here come from a woman between 40 and 55 years old in good health.

The rearrangement links TRBV29-1 to TRBJ1-1; no clear D. This CDR3 spans 12 amino acids. Germline loops: CDR1 SQVTM, CDR2 ANQGSEA. V was pared by 7 bases and J by 0 bases, with 9 bases between. For the CDR3, the DNA is TGCAGCGGGGGTCGAATGAACACTGAAGCTTTCTTT. It encodes CSGGRMNTEAFF.

The genes are TRBV7-2 and TRBJ2-5; 10 nucleotides match TRBD1. Trimming took 0 bases from V and 2 from J; bases not matched to a gene: 6. This CDR3 is 17 amino acids long. Germline assignment: CDR1 SGHTA and CDR2 FQGNSA. The CDR3 region has the DNA TGTGCCAGCAGCTTAGCACCTCGGGGACAGGGGCAAGAGACCCAGTACTTC. Amino acid sequence: CASSLAPRGQGQETQYF.